This TCR beta chain is from a study of cytomegalovirus exposure and HLA in healthy donors. Notes on the study in general: According to reports, the classifier identified cytomegalovirus status with high specificity and sensitivity.

Turning to this clone: Its specificity is unknown.

CDR3 size: 13 residues. CDR1 MNHEY and CDR2 SVGAGI come from the germline V gene. The germline V and J ends were trimmed by 6 bases and 6 bases, with 12 bases remaining between them. A multiplex PCR was run with 60 Vbeta primers and 13 Jbeta primers. Measured with immunoSEQ multiplex PCR; TCRdb has only the in-frame clones, and not every one. The sample has some 65,000 clones, 60% to 80% seen once. The clonotype was recovered from a girl aged 10 to 17 in good health and CMV-seropositive. This chain connects TRBV6-5 to TRBJ2-1; the D gene is possibly TRBD2 (5 bases). Sequenced sample: PBMCs. CDR3 amino acids: CASSMGRFNEQFF. The CDR3 coding sequence is TGTGCCAGCAGCATGGGGAGATTCAATGAGCAGTTCTTC.